The 13 T cell receptor beta chains presented below share a single source sample, sequenced in a study of T cell repertoires in cytomegalovirus infection (dated by TCRdb to between 2017 and 2020). Sequencing relied on an Illumina HiSeq 1500. Through fastp at Q25 and MiXCR, TCRdb rebuilt clones from the public reads, retaining in-frame beta chains. Each CDR3 protein gets just one entry, which takes the most common genes and DNA from the rows behind it. The sample data list hundreds of thousands of distinct CDR3 sequences, and 35% of these were observed just once. The biggest ten clones account for under 3.5% of the sample. Source material: PBMCs. The receptors stem from a human donor in good health (CMV status not recorded). Some clones in this sample may be carry-over from other donors' samples.

A few counts support this clonotype. The V gene is TRBV5-1, the J gene TRBJ1-2; D unclear. This CDR3 has 14 amino acids. Between the trimmed V and J ends, which lost 4 bases and 3 bases, there was a span of 13 bases. Germline-derived CDR1 and CDR2 are SGHRS and YFSETQ. The CDR3 sequence: CASSRWTDDYGYTF. In nucleotides, the CDR3 is TGCGCCAGCAGCAGATGGACTGACGACTATGGCTACACCTTC.

The gene calls are TRBV6-1 and TRBJ1-1, with 11 positions matching TRBD1. The CDR3 runs to 15 residues. Trimming cost V 5 bases and J 4 bases; bases outside gene matches: 6. Germline CDR1 MNHNS, CDR2 SASEGT. The CDR3 sequence is CASSLRDRGTTEAFF. The CDR3 DNA follows: TGTGCCAGCAGTCTAAGGGACAGGGGGACCACTGAAGCTTTCTTT.

The J gene is TRBJ1-3, the V gene TRBV6-1; D is ambiguous. The CDR3 loop spans 14 amino acids. V lost 6 bases and J lost 4, with 13 bases in between. Germline loops: CDR1 MNHNS, CDR2 SASEGT. The CDR3 sequence: CASRSRFEGNTIYF. The CDR3 DNA reads as TGTGCCAGCAGATCTCGGTTCGAAGGAAACACCATATATTTT.

J is TRBJ1-1 and V is TRBV6-1; 8 positions match TRBD1. The V and J ends lost 8 bases and 6 bases, in that order; junction bases with no gene match: 20. The CDR3 contains 17 residues. The V gene's germline CDR1 is MNHNS and CDR2 SASEGT. Here the CDR3 reads CASSAPGTGGLTAEAFF. In nucleotides, the CDR3 is TGTGCCAGCTCTGCTCCCGGGACAGGAGGCTTAACAGCTGAAGCTTTCTTT.

This sequence joins TRBV19 and TRBJ2-1; D perhaps matches TRBD1 (6 bases). The CDR3 contains 15 residues. The V gene's germline CDR1 is LNHDA and CDR2 SQIVND (reference sequence). The V end was cut by 6 bases, the J end by 7 bases, with 19 bases between. CDR3 residues: CASRPQGLIGNEQFF. The CDR3 region has the DNA TGTGCCAGTAGGCCCCAGGGGCTTATTGGGAATGAGCAGTTCTTC.

The V and J genes are TRBV4-1 and TRBJ2-2, with D tentatively TRBD2 (7 bases). CDR3 size: 16 residues. Germline CDR1 MGHRA, CDR2 YSYEKL. V lost 3 bases, J lost 2 bases, and 13 bases lay in between. The CDR3 DNA reads as TGCGCCAGCAGCCATCGGGGGGCCTCTAACACCGGGGAGCTGTTTTTT. Translated: CASSHRGASNTGELFF.

The chain uses TRBV2 and TRBJ2-7; TRBD2 agrees at 8 bases. Germline V lookup: CDR1 SNHLY, CDR2 FYNNEI. The CDR3 runs 15 residues. V lost 6 bases and J lost 0; bases outside the gene matches: 7. The DNA for the CDR3 is TGTGCCAGCAGCTCAGAACGGGGGGGCTCCTACGAGCAGTACTTC. Translating gives CASSSERGGSYEQYF.

As regards this clonotype: A much larger clone is a single base away; this may be a read error. In DNA, the CDR3 is TGTGCCAGCAGGAGACAGGGTCAGGGTGAAAAACTGTTTTTT. Protein: CASRRQGQGEKLFF. The chain uses TRBV28 and TRBJ1-4; 7 bases are a match to TRBD1. V lost 6 bases, J lost 7 bases, and 8 bases stayed unmatched. Germline V gene data show CDR1 as MDHEN and CDR2 as SYDVKM. This CDR3 has 14 amino acids.

With respect to this clonotype: A much bigger clone sits one base away, suggesting this may be a read error. The chain is built from TRBV11-2 and TRBJ2-3; D unclear. Germline V gene data show CDR1 as SGHAT and CDR2 as FQNNGV. This CDR3 is built from 12 residues. The ends were cut back, 2 bases at V and 7 bases at J, with 7 bases in the middle. The chain's CDR3 is CASSLTGYTQYF. CDR3 nucleotide sequence: TGTGCCAGCAGCTTAACCGGGTATACGCAGTATTTT.

V is TRBV19 and J is TRBJ1-2; the D is unclear. Germline V gene lookup returns CDR1 LNHDA and CDR2 SQIVND (reference sequence). The CDR3 length is 13 residues. Trimming pared 6 bases from V and 1 base from J, leaving 9 bases between. The CDR3 DNA reads as TGTGCCAGTAGACCGGACTTTAACTATGGCTACACCTTC. Protein product: CASRPDFNYGYTF.

The rearrangement joins TRBV27 to TRBJ1-1; 7 nucleotides line up with TRBD1. The germline V gene has CDR1 MNHEY and CDR2 SMNVEV (reference sequence). The V gene end was trimmed by 6 bases and the J gene end by 4 bases; junction bases not matched to a gene: 11. This CDR3 region has 15 residues. CDR3 coding DNA: TGTGCCAGCAGAACCGACAGGGAATTCGCCACTGAAGCTTTCTTT. It specifies CASRTDREFATEAFF.

This rearrangement joins TRBV29-1 to TRBJ2-6; D is unclear. CDR1 SQVTM and CDR2 ANQGSEA come from the germline V gene. V was trimmed by 7 bases and J by 4 bases, leaving 14 bases between them. This CDR3 is 14 amino acids long. The CDR3 region has the DNA TGCAGCGCCAAGGATGGCGCGGGGGCCAACGTCCTGACTTTC. Translating it yields CSAKDGAGANVLTF. Full variable domain (rest looked up from reference TRBV29-1 and TRBJ2-6): SAVISQKPSRDICQRGTSLTIQCQVDSQVTMMFWYRQQPGQSLTLIATANQGSEATYESGFVIDKFPISRPNLTFSTLTVSNMSPEDSSIYLCSAKDGAGANVLTFGAGSRLTVL.

On this clonotype: Its ends do not fully match the called genes, so a read error is possible. V and J are TRBV7-2 and TRBJ1-6, with 7 positions matching TRBD1. This CDR3 comprises 13 residues. The germline V gene encodes CDR1 SGHTA and CDR2 FQGNSA. CDR3 amino acids: CASSPLGQLPPHF. As DNA, the CDR3 is TGTGCCAGCAGCCCGTTGGGACAGTTGCCCCCCCACTTT.